This TCR beta chain was retrieved from a study of shared clonotypes between healthy human individuals. Note on this clone: The antigen remains undetermined.

Deep-level assay runs were performed. Replicate PCRs for sorted subsets used approximately 190 ng DNA; this equaled 30,000 to 35,000 T cell genomes. Data came from immunoSEQ multiplex PCR; TCRdb stores just in-frame clones and leaves some out. This table has over 850,000 clones, approximately 80% appearing once. Whole-study findings and limits: The sharing of 4% to 5.5% of naive CD4 clonotypes was seen across a few donors.

Germline V gene sequence: CDR1 SGHDT, CDR2 YYEEEE. CDR3 length: 14 amino acids. The germline V and J ends were trimmed by 5 bases and 0 bases, with 11 bases remaining between them. Sequenced sample: memory CD4+ T cells from PBMCs. Described subset: CD45RA-negative fraction. V and J are TRBV5-6 and TRBJ2-5; D is unresolved. This TCR derives from a man between 18 and 35 years old in good health. Some clones in this sample may be carry-over from other donors' samples. DNA for the CDR3: TGTGCCAGCAGGTCGGCGATCCACCAAGAGACCCAGTACTTC. It yields the protein CASRSAIHQETQYF.